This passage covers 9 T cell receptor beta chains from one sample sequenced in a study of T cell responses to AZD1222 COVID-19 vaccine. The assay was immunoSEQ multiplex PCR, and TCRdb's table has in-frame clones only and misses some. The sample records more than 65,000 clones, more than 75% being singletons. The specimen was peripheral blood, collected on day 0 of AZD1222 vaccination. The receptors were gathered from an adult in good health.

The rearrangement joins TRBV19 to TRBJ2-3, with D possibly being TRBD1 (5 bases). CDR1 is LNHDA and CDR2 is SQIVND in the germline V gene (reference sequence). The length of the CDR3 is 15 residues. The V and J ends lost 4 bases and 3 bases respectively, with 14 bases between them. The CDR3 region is CASSNGQGETDTQYF. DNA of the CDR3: TGTGCCAGTAGTAACGGGCAGGGCGAAACAGATACGCAGTATTTT.

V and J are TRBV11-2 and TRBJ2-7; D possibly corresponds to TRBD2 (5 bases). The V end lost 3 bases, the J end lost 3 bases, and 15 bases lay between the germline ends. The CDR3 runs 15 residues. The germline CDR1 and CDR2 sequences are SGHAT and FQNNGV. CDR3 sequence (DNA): TGTGCCAGCAGCTTCTACAGATCCGGGGACTACGAGCAGTACTTC. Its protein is CASSFYRSGDYEQYF. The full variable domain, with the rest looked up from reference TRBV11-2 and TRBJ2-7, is EAGVAQSPRYKIIEKRQSVAFWCNPISGHATLYWYQQILGQGPKLLIQFQNNGVVDDSQLPKDRFSAERLKGVDSTLKIQPAKLEDSAVYLCASSFYRSGDYEQYFGPGTRLTVT.

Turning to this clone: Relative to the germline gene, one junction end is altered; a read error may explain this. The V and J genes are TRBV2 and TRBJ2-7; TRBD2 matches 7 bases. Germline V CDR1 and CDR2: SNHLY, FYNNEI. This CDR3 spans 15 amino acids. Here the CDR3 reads CASIPLGGTSYEQYF. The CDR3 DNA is TGTGCTAGCATCCCCCTGGGGGGGACCTCCTACGAGCAGTACTTC.

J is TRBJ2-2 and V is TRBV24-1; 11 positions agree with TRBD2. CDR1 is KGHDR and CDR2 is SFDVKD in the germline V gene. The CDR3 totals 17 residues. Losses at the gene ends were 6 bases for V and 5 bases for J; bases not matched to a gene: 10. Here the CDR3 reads CATSPSSGRERTGELFF. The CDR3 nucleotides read TGTGCCACCAGTCCAAGTAGCGGGAGGGAAAGGACCGGGGAGCTGTTTTTT.

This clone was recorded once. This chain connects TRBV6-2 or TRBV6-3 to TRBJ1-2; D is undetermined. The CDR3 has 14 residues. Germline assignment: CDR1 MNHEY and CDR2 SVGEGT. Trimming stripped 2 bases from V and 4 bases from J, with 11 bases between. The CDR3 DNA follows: TGTGCCAGCAGTTACAAGGAGGAAGGCTATGGCTACACCTTC. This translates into CASSYKEEGYGYTF.

In DNA form, the CDR3 reads TGTGCCAGCAGCTTAGCAGCGGGAGGGTCCCCTTTTACCTACGAGCAGTACTTC. It is translated as CASSLAAGGSPFTYEQYF. The gene calls are TRBV7-2 and TRBJ2-7, with 10 bases that match TRBD2. The CDR3 runs to 18 residues. Germline-derived CDR1 and CDR2 are SGHTA and FQGNSA. V was pared by 0 bases and J by 2 bases, with 10 bases of the junction left unmatched. The full variable domain, in which reference TRBV7-2 and TRBJ2-7 provide the parts outside the CDR3, is GAGVSQSPSNKVTEKGKDVELRCDPISGHTALYWYRQSLGQGLEFLIYFQGNSAPDKSGLPSDRFSAERTGGSVSTLTIQRTQQEDSAVYLCASSLAAGGSPFTYEQYFGPGTRLTVT.

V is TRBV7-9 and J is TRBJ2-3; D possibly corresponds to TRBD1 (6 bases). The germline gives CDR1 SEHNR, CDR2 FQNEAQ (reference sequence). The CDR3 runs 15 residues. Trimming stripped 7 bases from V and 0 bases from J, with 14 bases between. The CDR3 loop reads CASTKQGASTDTQYF. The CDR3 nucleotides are TGTGCCAGCACCAAACAGGGAGCTAGCACAGATACGCAGTATTTT.

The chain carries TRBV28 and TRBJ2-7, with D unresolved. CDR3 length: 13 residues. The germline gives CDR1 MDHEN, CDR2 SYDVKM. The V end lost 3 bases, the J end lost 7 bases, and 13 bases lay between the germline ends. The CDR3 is CASSLMGLDEQYF. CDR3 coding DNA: TGTGCCAGCAGTTTGATGGGGTTGGATGAGCAGTACTTC.

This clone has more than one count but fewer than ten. CDR3 loop: CASSRYNEQFF. The CDR3 nucleotides are TGTGCCAGCAGTAGATACAATGAGCAGTTCTTC. The chain is built from TRBV6-5 and TRBJ2-1; the D is unclear. CDR3 length: 11 amino acids. Germline loops: CDR1 MNHEY, CDR2 SVGAGI. Trimming removed 5 bases at V and 4 bases at J, with 3 bases between.